This T cell receptor beta chain was captured by sequencing in a study of T-cell memory formation after mild COVID-19. Using its own MiXCR run on the 5' RACE reads, TCRdb lists one record per CDR3 protein. The sample records more than 350,000 distinct CDR3 sequences, approximately 15% being singletons. This clonotype was seen only a few times. Its specificity is unknown. Trimming took 0 bases from V and 7 from J, leaving 10 bases between them. Germline V CDR1 and CDR2: LGHNA, YSLEER. CDR3 length equals 15 residues. Findings of the study overall: Contracting CD4+ clones were located mainly in CM and EM, and CD8+ clones in EMRA. Whereas later expanders leaned CD4+, clones contracting day 15 to 85 showed a balanced CD4/CD8 makeup.

The genes are TRBV4-3 and TRBJ1-6; D might be TRBD1 (5 bases). The origin of this receptor is a man aged 18 to 29 who had mild COVID-19 (a few samples of this study predate the infection). Cell type and time point are not known. The sequenced sample consisted of PBMCs or a T cell subset sorted from them (not recorded which). CDR3: CASSQDPRGNSPLHF. The CDR3 DNA is TGCGCCAGCAGCCAAGACCCACGGGGGAATTCACCCCTCCACTTT.